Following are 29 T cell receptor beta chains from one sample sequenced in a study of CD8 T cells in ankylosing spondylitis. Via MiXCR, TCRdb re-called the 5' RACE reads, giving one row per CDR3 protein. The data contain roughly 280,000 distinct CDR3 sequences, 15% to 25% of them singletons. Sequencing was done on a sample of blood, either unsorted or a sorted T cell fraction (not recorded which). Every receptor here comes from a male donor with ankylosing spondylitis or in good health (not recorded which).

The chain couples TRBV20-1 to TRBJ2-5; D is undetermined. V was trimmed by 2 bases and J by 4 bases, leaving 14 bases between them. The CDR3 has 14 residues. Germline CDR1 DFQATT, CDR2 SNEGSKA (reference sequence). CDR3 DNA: TGCAGTGCTAGAAGAGTAGCCGTGGGAGAGACCCAGTACTTC. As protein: CSARRVAVGETQYF.

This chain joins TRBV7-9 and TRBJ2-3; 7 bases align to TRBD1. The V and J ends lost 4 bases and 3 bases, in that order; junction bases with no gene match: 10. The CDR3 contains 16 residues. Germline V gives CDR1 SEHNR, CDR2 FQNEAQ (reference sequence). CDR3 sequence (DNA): TGTGCCAGCAGCTCGTTATTAGGGGGCTTGACAGATACGCAGTATTTT. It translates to CASSSLLGGLTDTQYF.

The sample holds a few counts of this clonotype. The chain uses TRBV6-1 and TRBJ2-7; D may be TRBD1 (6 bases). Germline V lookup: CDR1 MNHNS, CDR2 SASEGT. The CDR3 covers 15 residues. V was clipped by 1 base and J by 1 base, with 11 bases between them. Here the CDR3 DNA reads TGTGCCAGCAGTGAAGGGCAGGGGAGATCCTACGAGCAGTACGTC. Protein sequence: CASSEGQGRSYEQYV.

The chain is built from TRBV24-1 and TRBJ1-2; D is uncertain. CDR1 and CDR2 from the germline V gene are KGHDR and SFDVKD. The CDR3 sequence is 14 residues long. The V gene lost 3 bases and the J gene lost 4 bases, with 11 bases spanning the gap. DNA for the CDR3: TGTGCCACCAGTGATCGGGTAGACCCCTATGGCTACACCTTC. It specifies CATSDRVDPYGYTF.

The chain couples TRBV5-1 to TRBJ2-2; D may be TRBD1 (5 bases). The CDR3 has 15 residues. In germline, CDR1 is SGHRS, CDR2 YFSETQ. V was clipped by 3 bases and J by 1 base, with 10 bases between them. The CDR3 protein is CASSSLDRNTGELFF. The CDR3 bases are TGCGCCAGCAGCTCCCTAGACAGGAACACCGGGGAGCTGTTTTTT.

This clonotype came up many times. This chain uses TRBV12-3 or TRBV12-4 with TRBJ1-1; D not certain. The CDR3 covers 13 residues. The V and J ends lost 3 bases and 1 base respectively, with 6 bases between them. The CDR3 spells CASSLAGNTEAFF. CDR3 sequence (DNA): TGTGCCAGCAGTTTGGCGGGGAACACTGAAGCTTTCTTT.

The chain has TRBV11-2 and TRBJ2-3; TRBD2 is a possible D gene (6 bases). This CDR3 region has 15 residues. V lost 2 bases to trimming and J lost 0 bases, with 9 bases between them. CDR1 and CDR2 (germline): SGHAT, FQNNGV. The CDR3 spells CASSLWRVSTDTQYF. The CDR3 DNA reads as TGTGCCAGCAGCTTATGGAGGGTTAGCACAGATACGCAGTATTTT.

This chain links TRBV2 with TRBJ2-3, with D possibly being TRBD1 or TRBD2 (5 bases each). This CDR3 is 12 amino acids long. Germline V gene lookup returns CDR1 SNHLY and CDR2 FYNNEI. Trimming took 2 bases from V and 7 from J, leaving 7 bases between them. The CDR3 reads CASSEWGYTQYF. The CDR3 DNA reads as TGTGCCAGCAGTGAATGGGGGTATACGCAGTATTTT.

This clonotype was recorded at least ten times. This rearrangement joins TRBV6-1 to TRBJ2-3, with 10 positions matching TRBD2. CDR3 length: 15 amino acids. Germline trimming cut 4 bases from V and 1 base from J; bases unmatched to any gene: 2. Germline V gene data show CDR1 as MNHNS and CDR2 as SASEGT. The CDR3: CASSALAGGTDTQYF. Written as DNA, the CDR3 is TGTGCCAGCAGTGCGCTAGCGGGGGGCACAGATACGCAGTATTTT.

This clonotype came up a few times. The CDR3 region is CATSRVGGIQPQHF. The CDR3 DNA reads TGTGCCACCAGCAGAGTAGGAGGGATTCAGCCCCAGCATTTT. The chain is built from TRBV15 and TRBJ1-5; the D is unclear. From germline, CDR1 is LNHNV and CDR2 YYDKDF (reference sequence). The ends were cut back, 1 base at V and 6 bases at J, with 10 bases in the middle. CDR3 length equals 14 residues.

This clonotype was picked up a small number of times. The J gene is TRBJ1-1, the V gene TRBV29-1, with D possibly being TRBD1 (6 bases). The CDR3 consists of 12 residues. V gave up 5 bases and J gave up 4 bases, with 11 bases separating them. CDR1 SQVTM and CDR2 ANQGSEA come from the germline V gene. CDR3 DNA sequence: TGCAGCGTTACCGGGACAATCACTGAAGCTTTCTTT. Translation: CSVTGTITEAFF. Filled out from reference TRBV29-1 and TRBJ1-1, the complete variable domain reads SAVISQKPSRDICQRGTSLTIQCQVDSQVTMMFWYRQQPGQSLTLIATANQGSEATYESGFVIDKFPISRPNLTFSTLTVSNMSPEDSSIYLCSVTGTITEAFFGQGTRLTVV.

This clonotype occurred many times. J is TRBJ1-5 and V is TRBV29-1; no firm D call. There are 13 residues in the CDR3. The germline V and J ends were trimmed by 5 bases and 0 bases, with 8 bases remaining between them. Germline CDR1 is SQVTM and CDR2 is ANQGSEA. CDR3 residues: CSVRLDSNQPQHF. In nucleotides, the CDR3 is TGCAGCGTTCGACTGGATAGCAATCAGCCCCAGCATTTT.

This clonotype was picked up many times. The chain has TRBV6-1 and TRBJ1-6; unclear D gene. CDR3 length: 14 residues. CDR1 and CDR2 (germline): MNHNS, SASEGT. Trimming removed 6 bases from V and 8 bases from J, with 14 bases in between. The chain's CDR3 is CASRFRGPHSPLHF. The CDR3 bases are TGTGCCAGCAGGTTCCGGGGTCCGCATTCACCCCTCCACTTT.

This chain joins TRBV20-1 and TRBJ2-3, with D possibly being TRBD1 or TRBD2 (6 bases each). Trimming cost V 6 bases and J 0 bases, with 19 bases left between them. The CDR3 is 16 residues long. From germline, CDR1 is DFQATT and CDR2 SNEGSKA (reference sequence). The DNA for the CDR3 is TGCAGTGCCAGATGGGTCGGGGGCCGCAGCACAGATACGCAGTATTTT. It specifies CSARWVGGRSTDTQYF.

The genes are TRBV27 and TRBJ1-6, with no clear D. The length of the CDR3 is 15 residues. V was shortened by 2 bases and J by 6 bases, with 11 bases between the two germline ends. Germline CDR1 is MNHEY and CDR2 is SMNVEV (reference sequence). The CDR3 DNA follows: TGTGCCAGCAGTTTAGCCGGGAGTTCTAATTCACCCCTCCACTTT. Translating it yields CASSLAGSSNSPLHF.

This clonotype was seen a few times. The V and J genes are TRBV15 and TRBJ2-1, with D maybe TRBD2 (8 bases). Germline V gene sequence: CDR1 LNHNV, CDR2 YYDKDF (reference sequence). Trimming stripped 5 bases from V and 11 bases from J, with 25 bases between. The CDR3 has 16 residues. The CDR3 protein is CATSPQGGTRRQQQFF. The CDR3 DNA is TGTGCCACCAGCCCCCAGGGGGGGACTAGAAGACAGCAGCAGTTCTTC.

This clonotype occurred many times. For the CDR3, the DNA is TGTGCCAGCAGCCAAGCTAGCGGGAGTTCGGGGGAGCTGTTTTTT. Translation: CASSQASGSSGELFF. The chain has TRBV3-1 and TRBJ2-2, with TRBD2 identical over 10 bases. The CDR3 length is 15 residues. Germline V gene data show CDR1 as LGHDT and CDR2 as YNNKEL (reference sequence). V was clipped by 1 base and J by 8 bases; unmatched bases: 4.

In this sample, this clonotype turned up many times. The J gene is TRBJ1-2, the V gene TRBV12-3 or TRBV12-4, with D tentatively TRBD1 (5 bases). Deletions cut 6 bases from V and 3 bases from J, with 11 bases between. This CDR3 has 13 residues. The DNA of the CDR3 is TGTGCCAGCAGCCTCGACAGCTACTATGGCTACACCTTC. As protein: CASSLDSYYGYTF.

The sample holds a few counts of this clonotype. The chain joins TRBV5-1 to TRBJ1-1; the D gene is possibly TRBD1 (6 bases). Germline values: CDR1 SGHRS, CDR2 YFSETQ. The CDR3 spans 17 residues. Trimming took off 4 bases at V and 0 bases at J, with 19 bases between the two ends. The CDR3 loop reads CASSPDGRGSVNTEAFF. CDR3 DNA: TGCGCCAGCAGCCCCGATGGCAGGGGTTCGGTGAACACTGAAGCTTTCTTT.

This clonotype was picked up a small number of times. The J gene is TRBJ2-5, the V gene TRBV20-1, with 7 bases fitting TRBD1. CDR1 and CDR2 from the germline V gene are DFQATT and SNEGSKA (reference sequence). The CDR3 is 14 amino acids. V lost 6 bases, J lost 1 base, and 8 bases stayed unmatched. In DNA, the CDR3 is TGCAGTGCCTGGGGAAGGGGGCCCCAAGAGACCCAGTACTTC. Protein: CSAWGRGPQETQYF.

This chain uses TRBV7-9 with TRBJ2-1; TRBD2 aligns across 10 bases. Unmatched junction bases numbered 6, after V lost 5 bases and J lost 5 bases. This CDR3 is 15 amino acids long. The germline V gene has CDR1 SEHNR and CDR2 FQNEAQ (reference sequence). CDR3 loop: CASSLGLAENNEQFF. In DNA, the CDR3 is TGTGCCAGCAGCCTCGGACTAGCGGAAAACAATGAGCAGTTCTTC.

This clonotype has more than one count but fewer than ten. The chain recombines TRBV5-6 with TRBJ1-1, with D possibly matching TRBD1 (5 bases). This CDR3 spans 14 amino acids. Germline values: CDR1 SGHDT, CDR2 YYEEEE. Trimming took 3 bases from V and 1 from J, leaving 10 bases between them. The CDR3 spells CASSSRGGNTEAFF. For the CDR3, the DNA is TGTGCCAGCAGCTCTCGGGGGGGGAACACTGAAGCTTTCTTT.

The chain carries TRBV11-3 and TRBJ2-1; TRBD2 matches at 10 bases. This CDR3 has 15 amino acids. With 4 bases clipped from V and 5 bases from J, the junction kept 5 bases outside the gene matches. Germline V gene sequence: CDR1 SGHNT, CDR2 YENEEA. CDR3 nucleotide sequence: TGTGCCAGCAGCTGCCTAGCGGGAGAGCACAATGAGCAGTTCTTC. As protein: CASSCLAGEHNEQFF.

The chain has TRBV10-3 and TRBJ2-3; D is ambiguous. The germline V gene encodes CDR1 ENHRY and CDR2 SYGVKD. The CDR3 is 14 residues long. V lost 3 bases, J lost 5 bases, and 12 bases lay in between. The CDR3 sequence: CAISDEDPRDTQYF. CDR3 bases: TGTGCCATCAGTGATGAAGATCCCCGAGATACGCAGTATTTT.

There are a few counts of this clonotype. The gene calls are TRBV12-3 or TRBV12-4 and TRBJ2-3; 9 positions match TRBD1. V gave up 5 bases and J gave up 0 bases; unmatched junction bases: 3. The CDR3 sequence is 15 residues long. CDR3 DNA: TGTGCCAGCAGTGCCGGGACAGGGAGCACAGATACGCAGTATTTT. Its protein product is CASSAGTGSTDTQYF.

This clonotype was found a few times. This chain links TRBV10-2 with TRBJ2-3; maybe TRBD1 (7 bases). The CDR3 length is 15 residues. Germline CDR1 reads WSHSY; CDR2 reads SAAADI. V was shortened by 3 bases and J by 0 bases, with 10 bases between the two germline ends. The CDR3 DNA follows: TGCGCCAGCAGTGAACAGGGGACTAGCACAGATACGCAGTATTTT. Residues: CASSEQGTSTDTQYF.

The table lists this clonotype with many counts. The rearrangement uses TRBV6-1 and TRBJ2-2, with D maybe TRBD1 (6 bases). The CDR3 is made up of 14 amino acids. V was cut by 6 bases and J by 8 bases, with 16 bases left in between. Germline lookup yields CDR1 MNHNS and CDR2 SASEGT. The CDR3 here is CASSPEQGPGELFF. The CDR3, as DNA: TGTGCCAGCAGCCCCGAACAGGGCCCGGGGGAGCTGTTTTTT.

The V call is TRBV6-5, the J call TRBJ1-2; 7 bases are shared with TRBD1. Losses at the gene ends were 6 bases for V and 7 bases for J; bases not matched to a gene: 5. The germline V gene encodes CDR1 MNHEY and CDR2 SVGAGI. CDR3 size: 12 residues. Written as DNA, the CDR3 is TGTGCCAGCAGGATCACAGGGGCTGGCTACACCTTC. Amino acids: CASRITGAGYTF.

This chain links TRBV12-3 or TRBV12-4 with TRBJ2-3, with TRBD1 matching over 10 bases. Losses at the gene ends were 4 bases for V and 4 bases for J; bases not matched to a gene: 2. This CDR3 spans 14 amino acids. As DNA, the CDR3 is TGTGCCAGCAGTTATGGGACAGGGGCAGATACGCAGTATTTT. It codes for CASSYGTGADTQYF.